This T cell receptor (beta chain) was sequenced in a study of T-cell reconstitution after alpha-beta-depleted transplantation in children. The CDR3 spans 13 residues. V gave up 4 bases and J gave up 8 bases, with 13 bases separating them. Per germline, CDR1 SGHDT and CDR2 YYEEEE. This clonotype was observed many times. Preparation of the TCRbeta library involved a method that used unique molecular identifiers. TCRdb redid the calling of the PCR reads with MiXCR, one entry per CDR3 protein. The sample carries about 360,000 distinct CDR3 sequences, more than 10% recorded once. The rearrangement joins TRBV5-6 to TRBJ2-1; D unresolved. Material: PBMCs, obtained from the stem cell graft. The sequence derives from a human donor who donated a stem cell graft to a child with Fanconi anemia. Here the CDR3 reads CASSPLENYEQFF. CDR3 bases: TGTGCCAGCAGCCCCCTGGAAAACTATGAGCAGTTCTTC.